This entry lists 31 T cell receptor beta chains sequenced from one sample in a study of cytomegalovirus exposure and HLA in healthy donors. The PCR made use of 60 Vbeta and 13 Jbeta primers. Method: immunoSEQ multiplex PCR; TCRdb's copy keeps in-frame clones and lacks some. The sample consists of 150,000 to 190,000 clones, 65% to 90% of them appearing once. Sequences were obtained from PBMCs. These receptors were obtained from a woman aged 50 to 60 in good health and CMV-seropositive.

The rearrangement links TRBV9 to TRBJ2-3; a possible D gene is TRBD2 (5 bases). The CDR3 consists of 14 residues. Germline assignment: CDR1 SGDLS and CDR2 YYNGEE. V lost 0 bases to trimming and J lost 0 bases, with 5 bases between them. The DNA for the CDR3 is TGTGCCAGCAGCGTAGCGGGGAGCACAGATACGCAGTATTTT. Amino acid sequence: CASSVAGSTDTQYF.

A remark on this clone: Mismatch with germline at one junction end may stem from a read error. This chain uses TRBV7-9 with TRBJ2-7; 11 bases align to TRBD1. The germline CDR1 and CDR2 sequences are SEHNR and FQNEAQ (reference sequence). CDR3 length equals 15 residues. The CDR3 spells CSSSFGQGASYEQYF. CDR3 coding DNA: TGTTCCAGCAGCTTCGGACAGGGGGCGAGCTACGAGCAGTACTTC.

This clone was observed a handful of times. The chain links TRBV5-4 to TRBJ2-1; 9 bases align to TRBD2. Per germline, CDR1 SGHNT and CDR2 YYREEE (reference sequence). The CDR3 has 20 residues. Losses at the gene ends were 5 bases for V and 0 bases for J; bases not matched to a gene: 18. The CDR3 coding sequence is TGTGCCAGCAGTTCCGGACTAGCGAGGTTCGGAACTAGCTCCTACAATGAGCAGTTCTTC. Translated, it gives CASSSGLARFGTSSYNEQFF.

CDR3 in DNA: TGCAGCGCCCCGGGACAGGGGGCCGGCGGCGGCACTGAAGCTTTCTTT. Its protein is CSAPGQGAGGGTEAFF. This chain uses TRBV29-1 with TRBJ1-1; 12 bases map to TRBD1. V lost 7 bases, J lost 4 bases, and 13 bases stayed unmatched. The CDR3 runs 16 residues. The germline gives CDR1 SQVTM, CDR2 ANQGSEA.

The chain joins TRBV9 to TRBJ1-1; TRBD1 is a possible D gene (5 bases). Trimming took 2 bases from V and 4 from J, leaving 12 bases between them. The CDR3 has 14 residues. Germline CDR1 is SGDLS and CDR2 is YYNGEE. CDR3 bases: TGTGCCAGCAGCGTTGGCGGGGGTAGCACTGAAGCTTTCTTT. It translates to CASSVGGGSTEAFF.

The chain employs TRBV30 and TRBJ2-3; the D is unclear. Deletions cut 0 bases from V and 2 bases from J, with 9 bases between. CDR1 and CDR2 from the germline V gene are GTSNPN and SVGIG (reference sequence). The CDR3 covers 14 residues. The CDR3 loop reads CAWSVLSPTDTQYF. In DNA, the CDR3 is TGTGCCTGGAGTGTACTTAGCCCCACAGATACGCAGTATTTT.

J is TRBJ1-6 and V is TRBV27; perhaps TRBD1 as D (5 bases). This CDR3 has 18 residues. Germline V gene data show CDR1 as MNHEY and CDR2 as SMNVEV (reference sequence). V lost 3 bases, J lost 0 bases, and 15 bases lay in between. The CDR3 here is CASSLVGGGSSYNSPLHF. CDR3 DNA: TGTGCCAGCAGTTTGGTCGGCGGGGGGAGCTCCTATAATTCACCCCTCCACTTT.

The chain's CDR3 is CARRGDFDGYTF. CDR3 DNA sequence: TGTGCCAGACGAGGGGACTTTGATGGCTACACCTTC. The genes are TRBV2 and TRBJ1-2; D possibly corresponds to TRBD1 (5 bases). The V end was cut by 9 bases, the J end by 6 bases, with 14 bases between. CDR3 size: 12 residues. Germline-derived CDR1 and CDR2 are SNHLY and FYNNEI. Using reference TRBV2 and TRBJ1-2 for the parts outside the CDR3, the full variable domain is EPEVTQTPSHQVTQMGQEVILRCVPISNHLYFYWYRQILGQKVEFLVSFYNNEISEKSEIFDDQFSVERPDGSNFTLKIRSTKLEDSAMYFCARRGDFDGYTFGSGTRLTVV.

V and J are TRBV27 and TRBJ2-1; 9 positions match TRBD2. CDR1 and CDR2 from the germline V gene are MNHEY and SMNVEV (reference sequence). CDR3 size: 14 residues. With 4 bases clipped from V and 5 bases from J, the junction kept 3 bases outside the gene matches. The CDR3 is CASSSGTSHNEQFF. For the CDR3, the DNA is TGTGCCAGCAGTTCGGGGACTAGCCACAATGAGCAGTTCTTC.

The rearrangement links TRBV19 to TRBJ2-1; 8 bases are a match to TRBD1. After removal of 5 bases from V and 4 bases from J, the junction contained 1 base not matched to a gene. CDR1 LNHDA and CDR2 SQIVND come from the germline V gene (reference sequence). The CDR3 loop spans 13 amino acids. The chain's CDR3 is CASSDRGYNEQFF. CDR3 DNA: TGTGCCAGTAGTGACAGGGGATACAATGAGCAGTTCTTC.

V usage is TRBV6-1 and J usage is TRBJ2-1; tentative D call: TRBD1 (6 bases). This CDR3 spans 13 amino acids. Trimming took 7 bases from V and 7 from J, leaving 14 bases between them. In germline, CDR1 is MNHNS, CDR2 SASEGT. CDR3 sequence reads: CASNTGSMNEQFF. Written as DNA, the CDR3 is TGTGCCAGCAACACAGGGAGTATGAATGAGCAGTTCTTC.

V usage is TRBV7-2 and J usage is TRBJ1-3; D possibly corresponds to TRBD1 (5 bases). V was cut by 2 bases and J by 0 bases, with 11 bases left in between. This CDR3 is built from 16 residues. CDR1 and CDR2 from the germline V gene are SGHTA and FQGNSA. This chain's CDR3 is CASSLIPGVSGNTIYF. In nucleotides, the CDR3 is TGTGCCAGCAGCTTAATCCCGGGGGTCTCTGGAAACACCATATATTTT.

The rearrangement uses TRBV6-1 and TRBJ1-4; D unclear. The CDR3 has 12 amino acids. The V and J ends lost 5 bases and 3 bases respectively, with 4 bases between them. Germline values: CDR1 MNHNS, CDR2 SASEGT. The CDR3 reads CASSTSNEKLFF. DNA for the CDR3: TGTGCCAGCAGTACATCTAATGAAAAACTGTTTTTT.

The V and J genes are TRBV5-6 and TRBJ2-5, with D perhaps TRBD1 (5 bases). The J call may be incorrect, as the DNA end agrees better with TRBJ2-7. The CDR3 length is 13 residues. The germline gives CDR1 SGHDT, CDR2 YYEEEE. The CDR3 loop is CASSRPTAYEQYF. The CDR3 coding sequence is TGTGCCAGCAGCCGCCCGACAGCCTACGAGCAGTACTTC.

DNA of the CDR3: TGTGCCAGCAGTTATTCTCCCAGGGAACCCTACAATGAGCAGTTCTTC. Its translation: CASSYSPREPYNEQFF. The gene calls are TRBV6-6 and TRBJ2-1, with D possibly matching TRBD1 (5 bases). The CDR3 consists of 16 residues. V lost 3 bases, J lost 2 bases, and 14 bases lay in between. Germline V gene sequence: CDR1 MNHNY, CDR2 SVGAGI (reference sequence).

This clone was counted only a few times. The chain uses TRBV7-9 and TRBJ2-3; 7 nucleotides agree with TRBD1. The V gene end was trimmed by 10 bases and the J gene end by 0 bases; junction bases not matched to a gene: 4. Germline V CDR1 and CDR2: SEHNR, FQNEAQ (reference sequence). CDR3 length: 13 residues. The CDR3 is CATSDRSTDTQYF. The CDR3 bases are TGTGCCACTTCGGACAGGAGCACAGATACGCAGTATTTT.

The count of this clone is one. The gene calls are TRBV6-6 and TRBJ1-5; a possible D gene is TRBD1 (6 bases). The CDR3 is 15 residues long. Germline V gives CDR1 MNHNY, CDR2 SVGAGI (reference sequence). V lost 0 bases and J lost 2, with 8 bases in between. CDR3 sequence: CASSYSGGGNQPQHF. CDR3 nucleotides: TGTGCCAGCAGTTACTCTGGGGGCGGCAATCAGCCCCAGCATTTT.

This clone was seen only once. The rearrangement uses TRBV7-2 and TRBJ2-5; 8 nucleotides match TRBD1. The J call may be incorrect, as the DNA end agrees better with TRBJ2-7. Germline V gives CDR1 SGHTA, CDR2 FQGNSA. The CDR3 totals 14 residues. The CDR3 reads CASSLTRGRYEQYF. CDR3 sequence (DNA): TGTGCCAGCAGCCTAACCAGGGGGCGATACGAGCAGTACTTC.

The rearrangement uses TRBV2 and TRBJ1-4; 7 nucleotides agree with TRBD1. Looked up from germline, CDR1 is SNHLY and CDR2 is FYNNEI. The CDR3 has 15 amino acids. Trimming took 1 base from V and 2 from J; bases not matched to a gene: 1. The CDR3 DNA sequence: TGTGCCAGCAGTGAAGAAGGGGGCACTAATGAAAAACTGTTTTTT. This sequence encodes CASSEEGGTNEKLFF.

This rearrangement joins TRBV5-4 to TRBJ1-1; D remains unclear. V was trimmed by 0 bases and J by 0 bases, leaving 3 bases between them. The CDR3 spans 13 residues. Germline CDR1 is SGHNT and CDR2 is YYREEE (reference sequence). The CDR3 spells CASSLDMNTEAFF. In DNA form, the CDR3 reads TGTGCCAGCAGCTTGGACATGAACACTGAAGCTTTCTTT.

In nucleotides, the CDR3 is TGTGCCAGTAAGCGGGACAATCAGCCCCAGCATTTT. It is translated as CASKRDNQPQHF. The V call is TRBV19, the J call TRBJ1-5, with D hard to call. The CDR3 runs 12 residues. V lost 7 bases to trimming and J lost 3 bases, with 7 bases between them. The germline V gene has CDR1 LNHDA and CDR2 SQIVND (reference sequence).

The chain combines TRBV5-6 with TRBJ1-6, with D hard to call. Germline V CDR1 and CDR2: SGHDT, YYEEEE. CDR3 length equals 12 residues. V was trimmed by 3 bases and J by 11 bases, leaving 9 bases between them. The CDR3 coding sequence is TGTGCCAGCAGCTCGGAGCGGGCACCCCTCCACTTT. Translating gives CASSSERAPLHF.

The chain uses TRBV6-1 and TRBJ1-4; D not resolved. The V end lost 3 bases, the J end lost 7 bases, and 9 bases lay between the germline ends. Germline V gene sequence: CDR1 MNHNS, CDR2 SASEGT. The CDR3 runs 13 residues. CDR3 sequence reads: CASSEVFSEKLFF. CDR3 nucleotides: TGTGCCAGCAGTGAGGTCTTCAGTGAAAAACTGTTTTTT.

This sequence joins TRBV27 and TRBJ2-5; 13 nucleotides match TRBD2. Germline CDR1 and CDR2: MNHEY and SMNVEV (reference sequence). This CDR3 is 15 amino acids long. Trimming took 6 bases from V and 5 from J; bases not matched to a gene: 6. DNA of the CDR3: TGTGCCAGCAGGACTAGCGGGGGGAGTAGGGAGACCCAGTACTTC. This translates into CASRTSGGSRETQYF.

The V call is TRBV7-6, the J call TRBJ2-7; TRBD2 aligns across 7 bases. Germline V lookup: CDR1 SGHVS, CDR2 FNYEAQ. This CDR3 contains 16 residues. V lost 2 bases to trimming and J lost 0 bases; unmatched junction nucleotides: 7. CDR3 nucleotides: TGTGCCAGCAGCTTACAGGGAGGGACGGGCTCCTACGAGCAGTACTTC. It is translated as CASSLQGGTGSYEQYF.

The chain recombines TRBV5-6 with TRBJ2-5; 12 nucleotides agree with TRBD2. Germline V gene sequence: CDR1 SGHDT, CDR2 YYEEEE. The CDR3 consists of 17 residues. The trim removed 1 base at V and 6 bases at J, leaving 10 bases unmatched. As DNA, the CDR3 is TGTGCCAGCAGCTTGTTCGCTAGCGGGGGGGGGAGGCAGACCCAGTACTTC. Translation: CASSLFASGGGRQTQYF.

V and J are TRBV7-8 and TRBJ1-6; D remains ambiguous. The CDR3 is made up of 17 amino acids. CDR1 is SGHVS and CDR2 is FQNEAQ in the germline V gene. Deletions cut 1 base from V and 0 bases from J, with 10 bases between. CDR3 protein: CASSLGGLSSYNSPLHF. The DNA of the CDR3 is TGTGCCAGCAGCTTAGGAGGATTGAGCTCCTATAATTCACCCCTCCACTTT.

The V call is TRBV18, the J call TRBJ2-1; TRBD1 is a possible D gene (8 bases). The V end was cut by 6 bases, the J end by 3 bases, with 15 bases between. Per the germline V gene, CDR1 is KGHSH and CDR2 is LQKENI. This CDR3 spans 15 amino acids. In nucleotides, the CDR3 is TGTGCCAGCTCGGCACAGGGGGGGAGCTACAATGAGCAGTTCTTC. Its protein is CASSAQGGSYNEQFF. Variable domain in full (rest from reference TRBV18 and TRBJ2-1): NAGVMQNPRHLVRRRGQEARLRCSPMKGHSHVYWYRQLPEEGLKFMVYLQKENIIDESGMPKERFSAEFPKEGPSILRIQQVVRGDSAAYFCASSAQGGSYNEQFFGPGTRLTVL.

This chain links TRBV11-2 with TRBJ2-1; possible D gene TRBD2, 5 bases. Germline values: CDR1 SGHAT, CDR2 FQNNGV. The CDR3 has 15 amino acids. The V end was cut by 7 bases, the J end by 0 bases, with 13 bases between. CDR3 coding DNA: TGTGCCAGCACAAGCGGCCGAAGCTCCTACAATGAGCAGTTCTTC. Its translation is CASTSGRSSYNEQFF.

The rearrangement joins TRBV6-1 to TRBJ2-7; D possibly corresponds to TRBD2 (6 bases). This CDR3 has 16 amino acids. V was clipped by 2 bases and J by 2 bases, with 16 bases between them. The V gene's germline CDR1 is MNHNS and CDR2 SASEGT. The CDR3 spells CASSENSAGYTYEQYF. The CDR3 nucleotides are TGTGCCAGCAGTGAAAATAGCGCGGGGTATACCTACGAGCAGTACTTC.

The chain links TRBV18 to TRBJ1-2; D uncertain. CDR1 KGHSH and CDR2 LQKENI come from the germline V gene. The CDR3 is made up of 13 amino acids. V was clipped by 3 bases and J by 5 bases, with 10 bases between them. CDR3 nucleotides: TGTGCCAGCTCACCGACGGGTTTATATGGCTACACCTTC. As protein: CASSPTGLYGYTF. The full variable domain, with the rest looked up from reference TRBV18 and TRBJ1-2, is NAGVMQNPRHLVRRRGQEARLRCSPMKGHSHVYWYRQLPEEGLKFMVYLQKENIIDESGMPKERFSAEFPKEGPSILRIQQVVRGDSAAYFCASSPTGLYGYTFGSGTRLTVV.